The text below deals with one T cell receptor beta chain. Its antigen is currently unknown. CDR3 length: 13 residues. Germline values: CDR1 LNHDA, CDR2 SQIVND (reference sequence). V gave up 3 bases and J gave up 8 bases, with 13 bases separating them. The data are from a study of identical twins. Unique molecular identifiers were present on the cDNA, and a universal primer site came from template switching. TCRdb re-called the 5' RACE reads with MiXCR, one entry per CDR3 protein. The sample shows around 250,000 distinct CDR3 sequences, approximately 7% of them seen only once. Study-level findings and limits: When twins shared out-of-frame alpha sequences, those sequences had excess low generation probability. There was more out-of-frame TCR alpha sharing in monozygotic twins than models estimated. High-abundance cord blood beta clonotypes had fewer insertions; memory repertoires showed none.

This same sample was also part of a study on yellow fever vaccine responses in identical twins.

Sequenced: memory (CD45RO+) T cells sorted from blood. The source is a young woman in good health. The chain is built from TRBV19 and TRBJ1-1; a possible D gene is TRBD1 (5 bases). The CDR3 DNA reads TGTGCCAGTAGTATTAAGGGGCGTGGCGAAGCTTTCTTT. As protein: CASSIKGRGEAFF.